Below are 20 T cell receptor beta chains sequenced from a single sample in a study of blood T cell repertoires in COVID-19. Only in-frame clones appear in the TCRdb table, and some are missing; sequencing was by immunoSEQ multiplex PCR. The sample lists around 300,000 clones, 90% occurring once. Sequenced input: PBMCs or T cells enriched from blood (not recorded which). All receptors derive from a woman under 30 with acute COVID-19.

This chain connects TRBV2 to TRBJ2-7; D remains unclear. This CDR3 spans 13 amino acids. Per germline, CDR1 SNHLY and CDR2 FYNNEI. The CDR3: CAAQRGTLYEQYF. CDR3 DNA: TGTGCAGCTCAGCGTGGCACCCTATACGAGCAGTACTTC.

This chain links TRBV20-1 with TRBJ1-1, with D hard to call. Germline lookup yields CDR1 DFQATT and CDR2 SNEGSKA (reference sequence). This CDR3 spans 12 amino acids. Trimming stripped 3 bases from V and 0 bases from J, with 5 bases between. CDR3 region: CSASNLNTEAFF. The CDR3 DNA sequence: TGCAGTGCTAGTAACTTGAACACTGAAGCTTTCTTT.

The chain uses TRBV19 and TRBJ2-3, with TRBD1 matching 7 bases. In germline, CDR1 is LNHDA, CDR2 SQIVND (reference sequence). Germline trimming cut 9 bases from V and 5 bases from J; bases unmatched to any gene: 2. This CDR3 is built from 11 residues. The CDR3 DNA sequence: TGTGCCAGCTACAGGGGAGATACGCAGTATTTT. Translation gives CASYRGDTQYF. The full variable domain, rest sourced from reference TRBV19 and TRBJ2-3, is DGGITQSPKYLFRKEGQNVTLSCEQNLNHDAMYWYRQDPGQGLRLIYYSQIVNDFQKGDIAEGYSVSREKKESFPLTVTSAQKNPTAFYLCASYRGDTQYFGPGTRLTVL.

This chain uses TRBV12-5 with TRBJ1-1; D perhaps matches TRBD1 (6 bases). V shed 6 bases and J shed 6 bases, with 17 bases lying between them. Germline V CDR1 and CDR2: LGHNT, FRNRAP. This CDR3 contains 14 residues. The CDR3 protein is CASGPLQGRAEAFF. The CDR3 DNA sequence: TGTGCTAGTGGCCCCCTACAGGGCAGGGCTGAAGCTTTCTTT.

This chain connects TRBV3-1 (or the pseudogene TRBV3-2) to TRBJ2-1; a weak D match, TRBD2 (5 bases). Trimming took off 4 bases at V and 3 bases at J, with 16 bases between the two ends. The CDR3 is made up of 16 amino acids. CDR1 and CDR2 from the germline V gene are LGHDT and YNNKEL (reference sequence). The CDR3 spells CASSRGELGNYNEQFF. CDR3 sequence (DNA): TGTGCCAGCAGCCGGGGAGAGTTAGGAAACTACAATGAGCAGTTCTTC.

In this sample, this clone turned up a few times. The rearrangement uses TRBV11-2 and TRBJ2-7, with 9 bases lining up with TRBD2. The CDR3 totals 15 residues. The V gene's germline CDR1 is SGHAT and CDR2 FQNNGV. V was pared by 5 bases and J by 5 bases, with 10 bases of the junction left unmatched. Here the CDR3 reads CASSVSSGTSNEQYF. CDR3 sequence (DNA): TGTGCCAGCAGCGTTTCTAGCGGGACTAGCAACGAGCAGTACTTC.

The rearrangement joins TRBV27 to TRBJ1-1; 10 bases fit TRBD1. The V and J ends lost 6 bases and 10 bases, in that order; junction bases with no gene match: 14. Germline-derived CDR1 and CDR2 are MNHEY and SMNVEV (reference sequence). CDR3 size: 15 residues. CDR3 residues: CASRGQGMGTRAAFF. The DNA of the CDR3 is TGTGCCAGCAGGGGACAGGGGATGGGAACAAGGGCAGCTTTCTTT.

The chain is built from TRBV11-2 and TRBJ2-2; a weak D match, TRBD1 (5 bases). Trimming removed 7 bases from V and 7 bases from J, with 13 bases in between. The CDR3 length is 13 residues. Per the germline V gene, CDR1 is SGHAT and CDR2 is FQNNGV. CDR3 nucleotide sequence: TGTGCCAGCATCCCTGCCAGGGACGGGGAGCTGTTTTTT. Translating gives CASIPARDGELFF.

The J gene is TRBJ1-1, the V gene TRBV10-1, with D perhaps TRBD1 (5 bases). Per the germline V gene, CDR1 is WNHNN and CDR2 is SYGVQD (reference sequence). The ends were cut back, 3 bases at V and 0 bases at J, with 11 bases in the middle. The CDR3 has 15 amino acids. The chain's CDR3 is CASSESTGLNTEAFF. The CDR3 bases are TGCGCCAGCAGTGAATCCACAGGACTGAACACTGAAGCTTTCTTT.

The rearrangement joins TRBV12-5 to TRBJ2-1, with TRBD1 matching 7 bases. Germline loops: CDR1 LGHNT, CDR2 FRNRAP. The length of the CDR3 is 16 residues. Trimming removed 4 bases from V and 0 bases from J; junction bases left unmatched: 6. In DNA, the CDR3 is TGTGCTAGTGGTTCCGGACAGGCGAACTCCTACAATGAGCAGTTCTTC. This sequence encodes CASGSGQANSYNEQFF.

The chain carries TRBV27 and TRBJ1-2, with D tentatively TRBD1 (5 bases). Germline lookup yields CDR1 MNHEY and CDR2 SMNVEV (reference sequence). CDR3 length: 12 amino acids. V lost 2 bases and J 6 bases, leaving 7 bases between the germline ends. CDR3: CASSLRGNGYTF. The DNA of the CDR3 is TGTGCCAGCAGTTTACGGGGGAATGGCTACACCTTC.

The chain combines TRBV6-1 with TRBJ1-2, with no clear D. Trimming shortened V by 2 bases and J by 4 bases, and 8 bases separated the two germline ends. Germline V gene sequence: CDR1 MNHNS, CDR2 SASEGT. The CDR3 spans 13 residues. The CDR3 coding sequence is TGTGCCAGCAGTGAAAACACAGTCTATGGCTACACCTTC. It yields the protein CASSENTVYGYTF.

This chain links TRBV7-9 with TRBJ2-1; possibly TRBD2 for D (5 bases). CDR3 size: 16 residues. CDR1 and CDR2 (germline): SEHNR, FQNEAQ (reference sequence). V was pared by 5 bases and J by 4 bases, with 18 bases between. CDR3 loop: CASSPNSGKHYNEQFF. In nucleotides, the CDR3 is TGTGCCAGCAGCCCTAACTCCGGGAAACATTACAATGAGCAGTTCTTC.

V is TRBV19 and J is TRBJ2-2; 12 bases fit TRBD2. The CDR3 consists of 16 residues. Germline lookup yields CDR1 LNHDA and CDR2 SQIVND (reference sequence). With 6 bases clipped from V and 7 bases from J, the junction kept 9 bases outside the gene matches. CDR3 residues: CASRMLAGGRNGELFF. The CDR3 nucleotides read TGTGCCAGTAGGATGCTAGCGGGAGGGCGGAACGGGGAGCTGTTTTTT. Using reference TRBV19 and TRBJ2-2 for the parts outside the CDR3, the full variable domain is DGGITQSPKYLFRKEGQNVTLSCEQNLNHDAMYWYRQDPGQGLRLIYYSQIVNDFQKGDIAEGYSVSREKKESFPLTVTSAQKNPTAFYLCASRMLAGGRNGELFFGEGSRLTVL.

The V and J genes are TRBV5-1 and TRBJ2-7, with 13 bases that match TRBD2. V lost 3 bases and J lost 2; bases outside the gene matches: 8. The CDR3 sequence is 17 residues long. CDR1 is SGHRS, CDR2 YFSETQ, per germline. This CDR3 reads CASSYRTSGSNAYEQYF. CDR3 bases: TGCGCCAGCAGCTACAGGACTAGCGGGAGTAACGCCTACGAGCAGTACTTC.

The V call is TRBV18, the J call TRBJ1-1, with 9 bases that match TRBD1. There are 15 residues in the CDR3. The germline V gene has CDR1 KGHSH and CDR2 LQKENI. V lost 4 bases to trimming and J lost 4 bases; unmatched junction nucleotides: 7. The CDR3 spells CASSRRTTGGTEAFF. CDR3 DNA: TGTGCCAGCTCACGACGAACGACAGGGGGCACTGAAGCTTTCTTT.

This clone was picked up a small number of times. The V call is TRBV10-2, the J call TRBJ2-6; 10 nucleotides align to TRBD2. The CDR3 spans 17 residues. V trimming: 8 bases; J trimming: 1 base; junction bases outside the gene matches: 8. Germline-derived CDR1 and CDR2 are WSHSY and SAAADI. The CDR3 DNA sequence: TGCGCCAGCGGGGAACTAGCGGGAAGGTCTGGGGCCAACGTCCTGACTTTC. Its translation is CASGELAGRSGANVLTF.

The CDR3 region is CASSLGHVLGTGLVSEAFF. The CDR3 DNA sequence: TGTGCCAGCAGCTTAGGTCACGTCTTGGGGACAGGGTTGGTCTCTGAAGCTTTCTTT. The chain combines TRBV11-2 with TRBJ1-1; 9 bases fit TRBD1. Germline loops: CDR1 SGHAT, CDR2 FQNNGV. V lost 1 base, J lost 6 bases, and 18 bases stayed unmatched. The CDR3 extends over 19 amino acids.

The rearrangement joins TRBV12-3 or TRBV12-4 to TRBJ1-4; maybe TRBD1 (6 bases). With 4 bases removed from V and 4 bases from J, the gap between germline ends came to 7 bases. The CDR3 runs to 13 residues. The DNA of the CDR3 is TGTGCCAGCAGTTGGACAGTTAATGAAAAACTGTTTTTT. Translated: CASSWTVNEKLFF.

This rearrangement joins TRBV28 to TRBJ2-7, with D possibly being TRBD2 (7 bases). Germline V gene lookup returns CDR1 MDHEN and CDR2 SYDVKM. Between the trimmed V and J ends, which lost 4 bases and 4 bases, there was a span of 14 bases. This CDR3 has 14 residues. The CDR3 DNA reads as TGTGCCAGCAGTTCGGGGGGCCTTACTTACGAGCAGTACTTC. It yields the protein CASSSGGLTYEQYF.